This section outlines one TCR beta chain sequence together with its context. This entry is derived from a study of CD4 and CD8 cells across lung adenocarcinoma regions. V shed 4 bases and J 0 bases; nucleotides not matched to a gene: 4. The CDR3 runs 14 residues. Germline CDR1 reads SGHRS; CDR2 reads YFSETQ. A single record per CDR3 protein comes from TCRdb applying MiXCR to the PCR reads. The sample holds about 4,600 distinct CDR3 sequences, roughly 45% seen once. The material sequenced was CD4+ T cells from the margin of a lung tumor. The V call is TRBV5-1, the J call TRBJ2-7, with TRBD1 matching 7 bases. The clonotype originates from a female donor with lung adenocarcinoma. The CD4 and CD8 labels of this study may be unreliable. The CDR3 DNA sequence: TGCGCCAGCAGCACGGGACAGTACTCCTACGAGCAGTACTTC. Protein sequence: CASSTGQYSYEQYF.